A selection of T cell receptor beta chains follows, all from one sample in a study of T cells in Graves' hyperthyroidism and ophthalmopathy. TCRdb used MiXCR to reprocess the multiplex PCR reads, holding one entry per CDR3 protein. The sample carries hundreds of thousands of distinct CDR3 sequences, approximately 17% recorded once. Input material: blood. The receptors come from a woman younger than 30 with Graves' ophthalmopathy. Each CDR3 is given without its conserved first and last residue.

v_call,j_call,cdr3_aa
TRBV28,TRBJ2-7,ASKRGYYEQY
TRBV20-1,TRBJ2-1,SARDTGQGRYNEQF
TRBV6-1,TRBJ1-5,ASSPDGDSNQPQH
TRBV27,TRBJ1-5,ASNEKGSNQPQH
TRBV12-3/TRBV12-4,TRBJ1-2,ASSPHTGTYGYT
TRBV29-1,TRBJ2-1,SVDAGLADYNEQF
TRBV19,TRBJ2-3,ASSTTSGGALGTDTQY
TRBV24-1,TRBJ1-2,ATSKTANYGYT
TRBV7-9,TRBJ2-1,ASSLIVTSANNEQF
TRBV28,TRBJ1-5,ASSTGTPYNQPQH
TRBV12-3/TRBV12-4,TRBJ2-3,ASSSPGEISDTQY
TRBV6-8,TRBJ1-2,ASSRGYT
TRBV12-3/TRBV12-4,TRBJ1-1,ASSFRALIEAF
TRBV28,TRBJ1-4,ASSVSGTGKDEKLF
TRBV12-3/TRBV12-4,TRBJ2-3,ASSLFGLAGRDAADAQY
TRBV28,TRBJ1-1,ASSFDPGQMNTEAF
TRBV2,TRBJ2-3,ASSEWTSGGTDTQY
TRBV20-1,TRBJ1-1,SAPAGLWTEAF
TRBV6-2/TRBV6-3,TRBJ2-3,ASSSLAGVPRSTDTQY
TRBV7-9,TRBJ1-5,ASSTSETGDNQPQH
TRBV6-6,TRBJ1-1,ASSYSGAGQTEAF
TRBV12-3/TRBV12-4,TRBJ2-5,ASSFRGRETQY
TRBV5-1,TRBJ2-1,ASSAGQGIGEQF
TRBV2,TRBJ1-3,ASSAEGRSSGNTIY